Presented here are 27 T cell receptor beta chains from one specimen sequenced in a study of cytomegalovirus exposure and HLA in healthy donors. PCR primers comprised 60 Vbeta and 13 Jbeta primers. Here immunoSEQ multiplex PCR was the method, and the copy in TCRdb shows in-frame clones only, minus some. The profile covers some 200,000 clones, with around 75% appearing a single time and 6.3% taken by the ten largest. Sequenced material: PBMCs. Receptor source: a man between 35 and 55 years old in good health and CMV-seropositive.

The V gene is TRBV9, the J gene TRBJ2-3, with 7 bases lining up with TRBD2. CDR1 is SGDLS, CDR2 YYNGEE, per germline. The CDR3 length is 19 residues. V shed 0 bases, J shed 0 bases, and the junction held 13 bases outside the gene matches. This CDR3 reads CASSVGGSSGSSSTDTQYF. The CDR3, as DNA: TGTGCCAGCAGCGTAGGGGGGTCTAGCGGCAGTTCTAGCACAGATACGCAGTATTTT.

V usage is TRBV5-4 and J usage is TRBJ1-4; D remains ambiguous. Trimming stripped 0 bases from V and 3 bases from J, with 9 bases between. The CDR3 has 15 residues. From germline, CDR1 is SGHNT and CDR2 YYREEE (reference sequence). For the CDR3, the DNA is TGTGCCAGCAGCTTGGGAGAAAACCCTAATGAAAAACTGTTTTTT. It is translated as CASSLGENPNEKLFF.

This clone was detected only a few times. V gene TRBV19 combines with J gene TRBJ1-1; 7 positions match TRBD1. The CDR3 consists of 16 residues. V shed 5 bases and J 2 bases; nucleotides not matched to a gene: 11. The V gene's germline CDR1 is LNHDA and CDR2 SQIVND (reference sequence). CDR3 coding DNA: TGTGCCAGTAGTGTCCGACCCGGGACAGCCAACACTGAAGCTTTCTTT. This codes for CASSVRPGTANTEAFF.

V usage is TRBV19 and J usage is TRBJ2-1, with 11 bases lining up with TRBD2. Per germline, CDR1 LNHDA and CDR2 SQIVND (reference sequence). Trimming at V came to 7 bases and at J to 2 bases, leaving 4 bases not matched to a gene. CDR3 length: 15 amino acids. The CDR3 region has the DNA TGTGCCAGTAAGCTTAGCGGGGGGGCCTACAATGAGCAGTTCTTC. Its translation is CASKLSGGAYNEQFF.

This clone was picked up one time. The chain combines TRBV6-5 with TRBJ1-5; TRBD1 aligns across 11 bases. Germline assignment: CDR1 MNHEY and CDR2 SVGAGI. The CDR3 is 15 residues long. The J segment lost 7 bases and the V segment lost 5 bases, leaving 7 bases of the junction unmatched. The CDR3 nucleotides are TGTGCCAGCAGTCCCGACCGGGACAGGGGGCAGCCCCAGCATTTT. As protein: CASSPDRDRGQPQHF.

The CDR3 sequence: CASRPLALSTDTQYF. For the CDR3, the DNA is TGTGCCAGCAGGCCTCTAGCGCTTAGCACAGATACGCAGTATTTT. The J gene is TRBJ2-3, the V gene TRBV2; perhaps TRBD2 as D (6 bases). The V gene lost 6 bases and the J gene lost 0 bases, with 13 bases spanning the gap. The CDR3 consists of 15 residues. Germline V lookup: CDR1 SNHLY, CDR2 FYNNEI.

This chain links TRBV6-5 with TRBJ2-1; TRBD2 matches at 7 bases. The J segment lost 6 bases and the V segment lost 3 bases, leaving 8 bases of the junction unmatched. The CDR3 is 15 residues long. In germline, CDR1 is MNHEY, CDR2 SVGAGI. As DNA, the CDR3 is TGTGCCAGCAGTTATTTAGGCGGGGGTCGCAATGAGCAGTTCTTC. It encodes CASSYLGGGRNEQFF.

This clone appeared a few times. The gene calls are TRBV2 and TRBJ2-7; TRBD1 is a possible D gene (5 bases). The CDR3 covers 14 residues. Germline-derived CDR1 and CDR2 are SNHLY and FYNNEI. Trimming removed 0 bases from V and 3 bases from J, with 9 bases in between. CDR3 sequence reads: CASSEADSHYEQYF. CDR3 bases: TGTGCCAGCAGTGAAGCTGACAGTCACTACGAGCAGTACTTC.

The rearrangement joins TRBV27 to TRBJ2-5; 8 bases match TRBD2. Germline V gene data show CDR1 as MNHEY and CDR2 as SMNVEV (reference sequence). There are 15 residues in the CDR3. The J segment lost 7 bases and the V segment lost 5 bases, leaving 12 bases of the junction unmatched. CDR3 region: CASSRSGLGDRTQYF. The CDR3, as DNA: TGTGCCAGCAGTAGATCGGGACTAGGGGACCGGACCCAGTACTTC.

V is TRBV7-2 and J is TRBJ2-1; 7 nucleotides align to TRBD2. This CDR3 region has 16 residues. Germline V gene lookup returns CDR1 SGHTA and CDR2 FQGNSA. With V trimmed by 7 bases and J by 5 bases, 14 bases remained unmatched. CDR3 region: CASTPEAASGNNEQFF. CDR3 DNA sequence: TGTGCCAGCACCCCCGAGGCCGCTAGCGGAAACAATGAGCAGTTCTTC.

There are a few counts of this clone. The chain carries TRBV5-4 and TRBJ1-1; tentative D call: TRBD1 (6 bases). Germline V gene sequence: CDR1 SGHNT, CDR2 YYREEE (reference sequence). The CDR3 totals 15 residues. The V and J ends lost 2 bases and 0 bases respectively, with 11 bases between them. As DNA, the CDR3 is TGTGCCAGCAGCTTCGGGACAAACATGAACACTGAAGCTTTCTTT. Residues: CASSFGTNMNTEAFF.

The chain uses TRBV11-3 and TRBJ2-1; TRBD2 agrees at 10 bases. This CDR3 contains 15 residues. Germline values: CDR1 SGHNT, CDR2 YENEEA. V was clipped by 1 base and J by 7 bases; unmatched bases: 4. CDR3 sequence reads: CASSLALAGFNEQFF. As DNA, the CDR3 is TGTGCCAGCAGCTTAGCACTAGCGGGGTTTAATGAGCAGTTCTTC.

The chain combines TRBV6-1 with TRBJ2-5, with D tentatively TRBD1 (5 bases). TRBJ2-7 matches the DNA end more closely, so the J call is doubtful. The CDR3 is 14 residues long. Germline loops: CDR1 MNHNS, CDR2 SASEGT. Written as DNA, the CDR3 is TGTGCCAGCAGTGAAGCAGGACACCCCTACGAGCAGTACTTC. It is translated as CASSEAGHPYEQYF.

The rearrangement uses TRBV20-1 and TRBJ1-2; no clear D gene. Germline CDR1 DFQATT, CDR2 SNEGSKA (reference sequence). The CDR3 has 11 amino acids. Trimming left V 0 bases short and J 9 bases short, with 8 bases between. The CDR3 is CSARDLTSYTF. The CDR3 DNA reads as TGCAGTGCTAGAGATCTAACGAGCTACACCTTC.

The count of this clone is one. The J gene is TRBJ2-7, the V gene TRBV11-2, with D maybe TRBD2 (5 bases). Trimming cost V 5 bases and J 2 bases, with 16 bases left between them. CDR1 is SGHAT, CDR2 FQNNGV, per germline. This CDR3 has 15 residues. The chain's CDR3 is CASSPPRGVPYEQYF. The CDR3 bases are TGTGCCAGCAGCCCCCCCCGGGGAGTTCCCTACGAGCAGTACTTC.

Only one count was recorded for this clone. The V gene is TRBV6-1, the J gene TRBJ2-7; 7 bases are shared with TRBD2. The CDR3 has 15 amino acids. V was clipped by 1 base and J by 5 bases; unmatched bases: 8. The V gene's germline CDR1 is MNHNS and CDR2 SASEGT. CDR3 in DNA: TGTGCCAGCAGTGAAGAGGCGGGGGTTAGTCACGAGCAGTACTTC. Translating it yields CASSEEAGVSHEQYF.

V usage is TRBV29-1 and J usage is TRBJ1-4; D might be TRBD1 (5 bases). Trimming cost V 1 base and J 4 bases, with 10 bases left between them. The germline V gene has CDR1 SQVTM and CDR2 ANQGSEA. CDR3 length: 14 amino acids. The CDR3: CSVEGRGDNEKLFF. The DNA of the CDR3 is TGCAGCGTTGAAGGGCGGGGCGATAATGAAAAACTGTTTTTT.

CDR3 DNA: TGTGCCAGCAGTCGACAGGGCAATCAGCCCCAGCATTTT. Its protein product is CASSRQGNQPQHF. V gene TRBV2 combines with J gene TRBJ1-5, with TRBD1 as a possible D gene (6 bases). Germline V CDR1 and CDR2: SNHLY, FYNNEI. Trimming took 5 bases from V and 2 from J, leaving 7 bases between them. The CDR3 is 13 amino acids. Variable domain in full (rest from reference TRBV2 and TRBJ1-5): EPEVTQTPSHQVTQMGQEVILRCVPISNHLYFYWYRQILGQKVEFLVSFYNNEISEKSEIFDDQFSVERPDGSNFTLKIRSTKLEDSAMYFCASSRQGNQPQHFGDGTRLSIL.

The chain carries TRBV5-1 and TRBJ1-1; TRBD1 matches at 10 bases. This CDR3 is built from 15 residues. Germline V gene data show CDR1 as SGHRS and CDR2 as YFSETQ. Trimming cost V 3 bases and J 5 bases; bases outside gene matches: 7. In DNA, the CDR3 is TGCGCCAGCAGCTGGACAGGGGGGAGTCGGACTGAAGCTTTCTTT. This gives the protein CASSWTGGSRTEAFF.

The chain is built from TRBV28 and TRBJ1-2; 8 bases are a match to TRBD1. The CDR3 is made up of 14 amino acids. Looked up from germline, CDR1 is MDHEN and CDR2 is SYDVKM. Trimming took 3 bases from V and 6 from J; bases not matched to a gene: 6. CDR3 residues: CASSFRTGGNGYTF. CDR3 nucleotide sequence: TGTGCCAGCAGTTTCCGAACAGGGGGGAATGGCTACACCTTC.

The CDR3 is CASSLGRGNTEAFF. CDR3 DNA sequence: TGTGCCAGCAGCTTAGGCAGGGGGAACACTGAAGCTTTCTTT. V usage is TRBV7-9 and J usage is TRBJ1-1, with a weak D call TRBD1 (6 bases). The CDR3 runs 14 residues. V lost 1 base and J lost 1, with 7 bases in between. The germline V gene has CDR1 SEHNR and CDR2 FQNEAQ (reference sequence).

This clone was found once. This sequence joins TRBV5-8 and TRBJ2-7; possibly TRBD1 for D (6 bases). This CDR3 contains 14 residues. V was trimmed by 6 bases and J by 4 bases, leaving 17 bases between them. From germline, CDR1 is SGHTS and CDR2 YDEGEE. The CDR3 spells CASTYNPRGYEQYF. The CDR3 region has the DNA TGTGCCAGCACCTATAACCCTAGGGGGTACGAGCAGTACTTC.

The sample holds one count of this clone. The chain uses TRBV19 and TRBJ1-1; 7 positions agree with TRBD1. The CDR3 is 12 residues long. After removal of 3 bases from V and 7 bases from J, the junction contained 2 bases not matched to a gene. Germline CDR1 and CDR2: LNHDA and SQIVND (reference sequence). The CDR3 loop reads CASSMRQGEAFF. DNA for the CDR3: TGTGCCAGTAGTATGCGACAGGGTGAAGCTTTCTTT.

The V gene is TRBV7-2, the J gene TRBJ1-5; D perhaps matches TRBD1 (6 bases). Deletions cut 5 bases from V and 5 bases from J, with 10 bases between. CDR3 length equals 13 residues. Germline CDR1 and CDR2: SGHTA and FQGNSA. The CDR3 region has the DNA TGTGCCAGCAGCCCCCAGGGGTATCAGCCCCAGCATTTT. Translation gives CASSPQGYQPQHF.

The genes are TRBV4-1 and TRBJ2-7, with 7 bases matching TRBD2. The V gene end was trimmed by 3 bases and the J gene end by 0 bases; junction bases not matched to a gene: 2. Germline V gene sequence: CDR1 MGHRA, CDR2 YSYEKL. The CDR3 consists of 14 residues. This chain's CDR3 is CASSQGRGSYEQYF. The CDR3 DNA sequence: TGCGCCAGCAGCCAGGGGAGGGGCTCCTACGAGCAGTACTTC.

The chain has TRBV6-5 and TRBJ1-1; D not resolved. CDR1 is MNHEY and CDR2 is SVGAGI in the germline V gene. Trimming left V 4 bases short and J 1 base short, with 10 bases between. The CDR3 length is 14 residues. The CDR3 nucleotides are TGTGCCAGCAGTTCAGGAAGTACGAACACTGAAGCTTTCTTT. Protein: CASSSGSTNTEAFF.

The chain carries TRBV10-3 and TRBJ1-3; D unclear. Germline loops: CDR1 ENHRY, CDR2 SYGVKD. Trimming removed 6 bases from V and 1 base from J, with 19 bases in between. CDR3 length equals 17 residues. CDR3 in amino acids: CAIRTQAGDRSGNTIYF. CDR3 sequence (DNA): TGTGCCATCAGGACCCAGGCCGGCGATAGGTCTGGAAACACCATATATTTT.